The next 25 T cell receptor beta chains were all read from a single sample in a study of blood T cell repertoires in COVID-19. Some clones are missing from TCRdb's copy, which holds only in-frame ones; the method was immunoSEQ multiplex PCR. This sample has around 95,000 clones, with roughly 80% found just once. Sequencing was performed on peripheral blood. These TCRs come from a man aged 50 or older with active or convalescent COVID-19.

The rearrangement uses TRBV16 and TRBJ1-5; no reliable D call. The CDR3 length is 14 residues. Trimming shortened V by 1 base and J by 4 bases, and 8 bases separated the two germline ends. Germline values: CDR1 KGHSY, CDR2 FQNENV. The CDR3: CASSQYGGNQPQHF. The CDR3 region has the DNA TGTGCCAGCAGCCAATACGGCGGGAATCAGCCCCAGCATTTT.

This rearrangement joins TRBV20-1 to TRBJ2-4; 7 bases agree with TRBD2. The V and J ends lost 3 bases and 5 bases, in that order; junction bases with no gene match: 4. The germline V gene has CDR1 DFQATT and CDR2 SNEGSKA (reference sequence). The CDR3 is 13 amino acids. Here the CDR3 DNA reads TGCAGTGCTAGTATAGGACTAGAAAACATTCAGTACTTC. Residues: CSASIGLENIQYF.

The chain employs TRBV7-9 and TRBJ2-5; 8 nucleotides align to TRBD2. This CDR3 is 16 amino acids long. V dropped 1 base and J dropped 2; count of bases not matched to a gene: 6. In germline, CDR1 is SEHNR, CDR2 FQNEAQ (reference sequence). The chain's CDR3 is CASSLDPGRVQETQYF. Here the CDR3 DNA reads TGTGCCAGCAGCTTAGATCCCGGGAGGGTTCAAGAGACCCAGTACTTC.

This chain links TRBV11-2 with TRBJ2-1; D uncertain. V was shortened by 0 bases and J by 10 bases, with 25 bases between the two germline ends. CDR1 and CDR2 from the germline V gene are SGHAT and FQNNGV. CDR3 length equals 18 residues. The CDR3 DNA is TGTGCCAGCAGCTTAGAACCCCCGACGGCTACTCTCCCCGGGGAGCAGTTCTTC. It codes for CASSLEPPTATLPGEQFF.

The chain joins TRBV7-9 to TRBJ1-1; TRBD1 matches 10 bases. Germline V lookup: CDR1 SEHNR, CDR2 FQNEAQ (reference sequence). Trimming at V came to 1 base and at J to 2 bases, leaving 4 bases not matched to a gene. This CDR3 contains 16 residues. CDR3 coding DNA: TGTGCCAGCAGCTTAGGACAGGGGGCCCAAAACACTGAAGCTTTCTTT. It encodes CASSLGQGAQNTEAFF. Full variable domain (rest looked up from reference TRBV7-9 and TRBJ1-1): DTGVSQNPRHKITKRGQNVTFRCDPISEHNRLYWYRQTLGQGPEFLTYFQNEAQLEKSRLLSDRFSAERPKGSFSTLEIQRTEQGDSAMYLCASSLGQGAQNTEAFFGQGTRLTVV.

V gene TRBV18 combines with J gene TRBJ2-1; 9 bases are a match to TRBD2. Looked up from germline, CDR1 is KGHSH and CDR2 is LQKENI. The CDR3 loop spans 16 amino acids. Losses at the gene ends were 0 bases for V and 10 bases for J; bases not matched to a gene: 10. CDR3: CASSPPRGGRAWEQFF. The CDR3, as DNA: TGTGCCAGCTCACCACCGCGGGGCGGGAGGGCCTGGGAGCAGTTCTTC.

The chain has TRBV5-1 and TRBJ1-2, with 9 bases fitting TRBD1. Germline CDR1 is SGHRS and CDR2 is YFSETQ. The CDR3 is 13 residues long. Germline trimming cut 5 bases from V and 8 bases from J; bases unmatched to any gene: 7. The CDR3 here is CASSSQGADGYTF. The CDR3 nucleotides are TGCGCCAGCAGTTCACAGGGGGCTGACGGCTACACCTTC.

Remarks on this clone: This same CDR3 is encoded by further DNA sequences in the sample. The chain is built from TRBV4-1 and TRBJ2-4; possible D gene TRBD2, 5 bases. The CDR3 contains 13 residues. The germline V gene encodes CDR1 MGHRA and CDR2 YSYEKL. V dropped 0 bases and J dropped 6 bases, with 6 bases sitting between them. The CDR3 region has the DNA TGCGCCAGCAGCCAAGATCGGGGAAACATTCAGTACTTC. Translation gives CASSQDRGNIQYF.

This clone was picked up a small number of times. The V gene is TRBV11-2, the J gene TRBJ1-4; 9 nucleotides agree with TRBD1. CDR3 length: 15 residues. CDR1 and CDR2 (germline): SGHAT, FQNNGV. V lost 4 bases to trimming and J lost 6 bases; unmatched junction nucleotides: 6. The CDR3 protein is CASSSTGQGYEKLFF. The CDR3, as DNA: TGTGCCAGCAGCTCTACCGGACAGGGGTATGAAAAACTGTTTTTT.

V gene TRBV19 combines with J gene TRBJ1-5; D perhaps matches TRBD1 (5 bases). CDR1 is LNHDA and CDR2 is SQIVND in the germline V gene (reference sequence). CDR3 size: 14 residues. V was clipped by 5 bases and J by 7 bases, with 15 bases between them. The CDR3 DNA is TGTGCCAGTAGTTCCCGGGGGGGTGGGCAGCCCCAGCATTTT. It specifies CASSSRGGGQPQHF.

V usage is TRBV5-1 and J usage is TRBJ2-5, with D tentatively TRBD1 (6 bases). The CDR3 has 14 amino acids. Trimming left V 1 base short and J 5 bases short, with 12 bases between. Germline V lookup: CDR1 SGHRS, CDR2 YFSETQ. The CDR3 is CASSLTQGGETQYF. CDR3 DNA sequence: TGCGCCAGCAGCTTGACACAGGGTGGCGAGACCCAGTACTTC.

The chain couples TRBV18 to TRBJ2-5, with D possibly matching TRBD1 (5 bases). The CDR3 covers 13 residues. The V gene lost 2 bases and the J gene lost 5 bases, with 9 bases spanning the gap. Germline V gene sequence: CDR1 KGHSH, CDR2 LQKENI. The CDR3 here is CASSPRGMETQYF. The CDR3 nucleotides read TGTGCCAGCTCACCAAGGGGTATGGAGACCCAGTACTTC. The full variable domain, completed using reference TRBV18 and TRBJ2-5, is NAGVMQNPRHLVRRRGQEARLRCSPMKGHSHVYWYRQLPEEGLKFMVYLQKENIIDESGMPKERFSAEFPKEGPSILRIQQVVRGDSAAYFCASSPRGMETQYFGPGTRLLVL.

The chain uses TRBV27 and TRBJ2-3; 11 bases line up with TRBD2. This CDR3 region has 16 residues. The germline V gene has CDR1 MNHEY and CDR2 SMNVEV (reference sequence). The V segment lost 6 bases and the J segment 2 bases; nucleotides outside the gene matches: 7. The CDR3 is CASRVGLAALTDTQYF. As DNA, the CDR3 is TGTGCCAGCAGGGTGGGACTAGCGGCACTCACAGATACGCAGTATTTT.

Concerning this clone itself: The same CDR3 is also encoded by other DNA sequences in this sample. The chain couples TRBV11-2 to TRBJ2-3, with a weak D call TRBD1 (6 bases). CDR1 and CDR2 from the germline V gene are SGHAT and FQNNGV. CDR3 length: 15 amino acids. With 5 bases removed from V and 1 base from J, the gap between germline ends came to 13 bases. The CDR3 DNA follows: TGTGCCAGCAGCCCCGGGGCAGGGGGCACAGATACGCAGTATTTT. Its protein product is CASSPGAGGTDTQYF.

The count of this clone is one. The J gene is TRBJ2-4, the V gene TRBV3-1 (or the pseudogene TRBV3-2), with a tentative D call TRBD2 (6 bases). V lost 1 base, J lost 0 bases, and 7 bases lay in between. This CDR3 comprises 15 residues. CDR1 LGHDT and CDR2 YNNKEL come from the germline V gene (reference sequence). The CDR3: CASSQGDLAKNIQYF. The CDR3 DNA reads as TGTGCCAGCAGCCAAGGGGACTTAGCCAAAAACATTCAGTACTTC.

The CDR3: CASSPGLAGNNEQFF. Here the CDR3 DNA reads TGTGCCAGCAGTCCGGGACTAGCGGGCAACAATGAGCAGTTCTTC. V gene TRBV3-1 (or the pseudogene TRBV3-2) combines with J gene TRBJ2-1; 12 bases map to TRBD2. Germline assignment: CDR1 LGHDT and CDR2 YNNKEL (reference sequence). Trimming took 6 bases from V and 5 from J; bases not matched to a gene: 5. This CDR3 comprises 15 residues.

The J gene is TRBJ2-7, the V gene TRBV11-2; no reliable D call. CDR1 and CDR2 from the germline V gene are SGHAT and FQNNGV. The CDR3 length is 12 residues. Trimming took 2 bases from V and 6 from J, leaving 8 bases between them. The CDR3 region has the DNA TGTGCCAGCAGCTTATCCTCCGGCGAGCAGTACTTC. Amino acid sequence: CASSLSSGEQYF.

The rearrangement uses TRBV7-8 and TRBJ2-1, with a tentative D call TRBD1 (6 bases). CDR3 length equals 14 residues. Trimming shortened V by 2 bases and J by 5 bases, and 10 bases separated the two germline ends. CDR1 is SGHVS and CDR2 is FQNEAQ in the germline V gene. In DNA form, the CDR3 reads TGTGCCAGCAGCTTAAGGGGGACAAACAATGAGCAGTTCTTC. It codes for CASSLRGTNNEQFF.

V is TRBV3-1 (or the pseudogene TRBV3-2) and J is TRBJ2-7, with D possibly being TRBD1 (6 bases). This CDR3 has 15 amino acids. The V gene lost 1 base and the J gene lost 5 bases, with 15 bases spanning the gap. The germline gives CDR1 LGHDT, CDR2 YNNKEL (reference sequence). The CDR3 DNA reads TGTGCCAGCAGCCAAGCAGACAGGCTCATCCACGAGCAGTACTTC. It translates to CASSQADRLIHEQYF.

The chain links TRBV11-1 to TRBJ1-1, with D perhaps TRBD1 (6 bases). The length of the CDR3 is 16 residues. Germline V gene data show CDR1 as SGHAT and CDR2 as FQDESV (reference sequence). Trimming pared 4 bases from V and 4 bases from J, leaving 19 bases between. The CDR3 DNA reads TGTGCCAGCAGCTCACCCGCGGGGGCTCTTTTCACTGAAGCTTTCTTT. This encodes CASSSPAGALFTEAFF.

This rearrangement joins TRBV5-6 to TRBJ1-2; 7 bases line up with TRBD1. With 4 bases clipped from V and 7 bases from J, the junction kept 13 bases outside the gene matches. CDR1 and CDR2 (germline): SGHDT, YYEEEE. The CDR3 sequence is 15 residues long. As DNA, the CDR3 is TGTGCCAGCAGCAGATCCCAGGGGGAGATAGGTGGCTACACCTTC. It encodes CASSRSQGEIGGYTF.

The chain employs TRBV3-1 (or the pseudogene TRBV3-2) and TRBJ2-3, with 8 positions matching TRBD2. V lost 4 bases and J lost 4; bases outside the gene matches: 7. Germline V CDR1 and CDR2: LGHDT, YNNKEL (reference sequence). This CDR3 is built from 15 residues. The DNA of the CDR3 is TGTGCCAGCAGCCCCAGCGGGAGTGCGGCAGATACGCAGTATTTT. Translated, it gives CASSPSGSAADTQYF.

The chain joins TRBV7-9 to TRBJ2-1; D is possibly TRBD1 (6 bases). Trimming shortened V by 3 bases and J by 0 bases, and 9 bases separated the two germline ends. This CDR3 is 15 amino acids long. Germline CDR1 and CDR2: SEHNR and FQNEAQ (reference sequence). The chain's CDR3 is CASSLDRSSYNEQFF. DNA of the CDR3: TGTGCCAGCAGCTTGGACAGAAGCTCCTACAATGAGCAGTTCTTC.

The chain carries TRBV6-5 and TRBJ2-7; tentative D call: TRBD1 (6 bases). Trimming took off 2 bases at V and 9 bases at J, with 14 bases between the two ends. CDR1 is MNHEY and CDR2 is SVGAGI in the germline V gene. CDR3 length equals 13 residues. CDR3 in amino acids: CASSYPQGDWQYF. CDR3 nucleotides: TGTGCCAGCAGTTACCCACAGGGTGACTGGCAGTACTTC.

V usage is TRBV29-1 and J usage is TRBJ2-5, with 7 nucleotides matching TRBD1. This CDR3 comprises 12 residues. Looked up from germline, CDR1 is SQVTM and CDR2 is ANQGSEA. J gave up 5 bases and V 6 bases, and 6 bases lay outside the gene matches. The CDR3 region is CSVDRVGETQYF. DNA of the CDR3: TGCAGCGTCGACAGGGTAGGGGAGACCCAGTACTTC.